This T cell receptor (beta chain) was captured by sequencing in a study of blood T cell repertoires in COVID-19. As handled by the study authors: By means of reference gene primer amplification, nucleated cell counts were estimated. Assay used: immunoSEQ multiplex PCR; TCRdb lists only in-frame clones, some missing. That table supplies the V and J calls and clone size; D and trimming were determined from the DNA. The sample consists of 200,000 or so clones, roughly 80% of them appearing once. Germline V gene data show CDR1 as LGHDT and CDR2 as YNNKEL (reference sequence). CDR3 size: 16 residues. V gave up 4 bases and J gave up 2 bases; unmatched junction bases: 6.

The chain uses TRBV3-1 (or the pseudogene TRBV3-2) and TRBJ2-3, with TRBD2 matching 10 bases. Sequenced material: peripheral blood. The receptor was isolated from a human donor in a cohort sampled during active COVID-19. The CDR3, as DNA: TGTGCCAGCAGCCCCCGGACTAGCGGTCTCACAGATACGCAGTATTTT. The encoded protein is CASSPRTSGLTDTQYF.